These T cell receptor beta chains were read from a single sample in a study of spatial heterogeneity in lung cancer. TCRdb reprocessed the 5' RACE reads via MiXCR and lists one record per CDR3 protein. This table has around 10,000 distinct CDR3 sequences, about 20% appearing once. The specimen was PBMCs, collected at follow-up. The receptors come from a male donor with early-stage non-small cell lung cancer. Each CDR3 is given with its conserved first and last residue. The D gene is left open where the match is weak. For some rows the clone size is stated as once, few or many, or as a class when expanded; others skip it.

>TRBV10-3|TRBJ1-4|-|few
CAISDVGTTNEKLFF
TGTGCCATCAGTGATGTGGGAACAACTAATGAAAAACTGTTTTTT
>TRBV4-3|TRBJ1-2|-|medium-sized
CASSQDRTTNYGYTF
TGCGCCAGCAGCCAAGACAGAACTACTAACTATGGCTACACCTTC
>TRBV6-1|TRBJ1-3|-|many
CASSEEPGNTIYF
TGTGCCAGCAGTGAAGAACCTGGAAACACCATATATTTT
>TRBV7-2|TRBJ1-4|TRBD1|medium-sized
CASSLQDRGSEKLFF
TGTGCCAGCAGCTTACAGGACAGGGGTAGTGAAAAACTGTTTTTT
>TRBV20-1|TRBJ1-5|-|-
CSARPPGAVRGNQPQHF
TGCAGTGCTAGACCCCCCGGGGCCGTTCGGGGGAATCAGCCCCAGCATTTT
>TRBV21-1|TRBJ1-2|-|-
CASSKAWQGFRGYTF
TGTGCCAGCAGCAAAGCGTGGCAGGGGTTTCGAGGCTACACCTTC
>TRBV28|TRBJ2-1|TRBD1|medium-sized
CASSSVYSRGQGPYNEQFF
TGTGCCAGCAGTTCAGTATATAGCCGGGGACAGGGGCCCTACAATGAGCAGTTCTTC
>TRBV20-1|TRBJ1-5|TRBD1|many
CSAGQGAGNQPQHF
TGCAGTGCTGGACAGGGGGCCGGCAATCAGCCCCAGCATTTT
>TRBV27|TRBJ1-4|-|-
CASSLSQGQEKLFF
TGTGCCAGCAGTTTAAGCCAGGGCCAGGAAAAACTGTTTTTT
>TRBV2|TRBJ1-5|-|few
CASRGREDYSNQPQHF
TGTGCCAGCAGGGGCCGGGAGGACTATAGCAATCAGCCCCAGCATTTT
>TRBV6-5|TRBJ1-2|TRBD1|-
CASSYGQGAYGYTF
TGTGCCAGCAGTTACGGGCAGGGGGCCTATGGCTACACCTTC
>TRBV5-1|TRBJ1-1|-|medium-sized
CASSLGQMNTEAFF
TGCGCCAGCAGCTTGGGGCAGATGAACACTGAAGCTTTCTTT
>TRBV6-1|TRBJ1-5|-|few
CASSENQPQHF
TGTGCCAGCAGTGAAAATCAGCCCCAGCATTTT
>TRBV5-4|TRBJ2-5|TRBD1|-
CASSTRTGGETQYF
TGTGCCAGCAGCACCCGGACAGGGGGAGAGACCCAGTACTTC
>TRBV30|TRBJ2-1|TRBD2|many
CAWTRPGAGAGNEQFF
TGTGCCTGGACCCGCCCAGGAGCGGGAGCGGGCAATGAGCAGTTCTTC
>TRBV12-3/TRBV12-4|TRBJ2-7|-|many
CASSLSGRDSSEQYF
TGTGCCAGCAGTTTATCGGGGCGTGATAGCTCCGAGCAGTACTTC
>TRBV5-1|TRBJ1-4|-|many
CASSLEAGKWEKLFF
TGCGCCAGCAGCTTGGAGGCAGGAAAATGGGAAAAACTGTTTTTT
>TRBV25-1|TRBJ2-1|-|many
CASRQGTGEQFF
TGTGCCAGCAGACAGGGCACTGGGGAGCAGTTCTTC
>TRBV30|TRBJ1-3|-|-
CAWSVFRGNSGNTIYF
TGTGCCTGGAGTGTATTCAGAGGGAACTCTGGAAACACCATATATTTT
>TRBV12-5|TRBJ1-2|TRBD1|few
CASGLDRGHYTF
TGTGCTAGTGGTTTGGACAGGGGTCACTACACCTTC
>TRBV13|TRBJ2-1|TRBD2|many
CASSHSSSGRAEQFF
TGTGCCAGCAGCCACAGTTCTAGCGGGAGAGCTGAGCAGTTCTTC
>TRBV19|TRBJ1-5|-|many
CASSTPLATTGYNQPQHF
TGTGCCAGTAGTACCCCCTTAGCTACTACAGGGTACAATCAGCCCCAGCATTTT
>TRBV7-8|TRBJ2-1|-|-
CASSTRDSGTRSYNEQFF
TGTGCCAGCAGCACACGAGATTCCGGGACACGCTCCTACAATGAGCAGTTCTTC
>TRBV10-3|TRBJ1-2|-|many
CASRAYGYTF
TGTGCCTCCAGGGCTTATGGCTACACCTTC
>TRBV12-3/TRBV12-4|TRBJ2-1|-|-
CASRGRNNEQFF
TGTGCCAGCAGAGGTCGAAACAATGAGCAGTTCTTC
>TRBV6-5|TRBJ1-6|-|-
CASSYSREVGSPLHF
TGTGCCAGCAGTTACTCGAGGGAAGTAGGTTCACCCCTCCACTTT
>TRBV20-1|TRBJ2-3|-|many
CSARDMGPRVLRDTQYF
TGCAGTGCTAGAGATATGGGCCCCAGGGTCCTGAGAGATACGCAGTATTTT
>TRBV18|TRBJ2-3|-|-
CASSPWRTTDTQYF
TGTGCCAGCTCACCTTGGCGCACGACAGATACGCAGTATTTT
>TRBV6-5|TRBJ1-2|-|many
CASSSRSRGGDGYTF
TGTGCCAGCAGTTCCCGATCCAGGGGCGGCGATGGCTACACCTTC
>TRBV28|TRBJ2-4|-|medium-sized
CASTPRERRLAKNIQYF
TGTGCCAGCACTCCGCGAGAGAGGAGGCTAGCCAAAAACATTCAGTACTTC
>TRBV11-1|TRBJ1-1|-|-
CASSLAGRNTEAFF
TGTGCCAGCAGCTTAGCCGGTAGGAACACTGAAGCTTTCTTT
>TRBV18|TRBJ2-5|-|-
CASSPNQETQYF
TGTGCCAGCTCACCAAACCAAGAGACCCAGTACTTC
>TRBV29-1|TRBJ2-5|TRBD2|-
CSALIGTSHQETQYF
TGCAGCGCTCTAATCGGGACTAGCCATCAAGAGACCCAGTACTTC
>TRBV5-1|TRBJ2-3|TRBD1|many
CASSLGQAHVDTQYF
TGCGCCAGCAGCTTAGGACAGGCGCACGTCGATACGCAGTATTTT
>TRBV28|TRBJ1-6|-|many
CATRRTSPLHF
TGTGCCACCAGACGGACCTCACCCCTCCACTTT
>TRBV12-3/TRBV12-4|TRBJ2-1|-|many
CASSPGSVNEQFF
TGTGCCAGCTCCCCCGGCAGCGTCAATGAGCAGTTCTTC
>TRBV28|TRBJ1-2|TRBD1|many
CASSLDRGMSYTF
TGTGCCAGCAGTTTAGACAGGGGGATGAGCTACACCTTC
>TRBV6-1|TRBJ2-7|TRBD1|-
CASRTGPYEQYF
TGTGCCAGTAGGACAGGGCCCTACGAGCAGTACTTC
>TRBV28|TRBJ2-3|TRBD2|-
CASTMGGEGDTQYF
TGTGCCAGCACAATGGGAGGGGAAGGCGATACGCAGTATTTT
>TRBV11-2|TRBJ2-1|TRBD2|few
CASSPSGAYNEQFF
TGTGCCAGCAGTCCTAGCGGGGCTTACAATGAGCAGTTCTTC
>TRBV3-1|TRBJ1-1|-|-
CASSPPAGNTEAFF
TGTGCCAGCAGCCCGCCGGCAGGTAACACTGAAGCTTTCTTT
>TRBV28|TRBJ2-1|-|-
CASSFWESYNEQFF
TGTGCCAGCAGTTTTTGGGAATCCTACAATGAGCAGTTCTTC
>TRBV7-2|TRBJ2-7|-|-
CASSARVSSYEQYF
TGTGCCAGCAGCGCCCGGGTCTCTTCCTACGAGCAGTACTTC
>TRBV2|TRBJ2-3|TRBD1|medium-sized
CASSGQGTSTDTQYF
TGTGCCAGCAGTGGACAGGGGACTAGCACAGATACGCAGTATTTT
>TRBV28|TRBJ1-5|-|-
CASSLTGWQPQHF
TGTGCCAGCAGTTTGACCGGATGGCAGCCCCAGCATTTT
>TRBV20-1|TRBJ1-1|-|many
CSARNGTVGTEAFF
TGCAGTGCTAGGAATGGGACGGTCGGCACTGAAGCTTTCTTT
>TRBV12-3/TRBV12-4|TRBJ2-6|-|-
CASSLLGSGANVLTF
TGTGCCAGCAGTTTGCTGGGGTCTGGGGCCAACGTCCTGACTTTC
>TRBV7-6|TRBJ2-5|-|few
CASSLETGLRETQYF
TGTGCCAGCAGCTTAGAAACAGGGCTCCGGGAGACCCAGTACTTC
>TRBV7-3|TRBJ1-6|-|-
CASSLGGPYNSPLHF
TGTGCCAGCAGCTTGGGGGGTCCCTATAATTCACCCCTCCACTTT
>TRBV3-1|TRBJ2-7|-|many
CASSHSYSSYEQYF
TGTGCCAGCAGCCACAGCTACTCCTCCTACGAGCAGTACTTC
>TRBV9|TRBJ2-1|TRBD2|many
CASSVGGGAWDEQFF
TGTGCCAGCAGCGTCGGCGGGGGGGCCTGGGATGAGCAGTTCTTC
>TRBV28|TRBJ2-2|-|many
CASSFGGTGELFF
TGTGCCAGCAGTTTTGGGGGTACCGGGGAGCTGTTTTTT
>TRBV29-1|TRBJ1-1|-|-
CSVVRGDTEAFF
TGCAGCGTTGTAAGAGGGGACACTGAAGCTTTCTTT